This entry is about one T cell receptor beta chain. Its antigen is still unknown. In germline, CDR1 is SGHVS, CDR2 FQNEAQ. The CDR3 runs 12 residues. Trimming removed 5 bases at V and 9 bases at J, with 10 bases between. In TCRdb, the 5' RACE reads were re-called with MiXCR into one record per CDR3 protein. The sample holds around 50,000 distinct CDR3 sequences, roughly an eighth seen once. This specimen comes from a study of T-cell memory formation after mild COVID-19. Study-wide background: Each donor largely had its own TCR clusters.

Study-level findings and limits: Pre-infection memory contained some responding clones, which suggested that cross-reactive memory had joined. Clones that contracted clustered mainly in CM and EM if CD4+ and in EMRA if CD8+.

The rearrangement links TRBV7-8 to TRBJ2-2; D gene ambiguous. Source material: PBMCs or a T cell subset sorted from them (not recorded which). This TCR was recovered from a man aged 18 to 30 who had mild COVID-19 (a few samples of this study predate the infection). Cell type and time point are not known. CDR3 sequence reads: CASSHGGRELFF. CDR3 in DNA: TGTGCCAGCAGCCATGGTGGCAGGGAGCTGTTTTTT.